This TCR beta chain derives from a study of shared clonotypes between healthy human individuals. Study outcomes and limitations: Generation of non-shared clonotypes was less probable than generation of clonotypes shared by all four donors. In a handful of donors, around 5% of naive CD4 clonotypes appeared in common. Only blood samples were collected, and tissue repertoires likely differ.

As concerns this clone: Antigen unknown. This specimen includes other DNA sequences encoding the same CDR3.

The donors, healthy adults who were HIV-negative, had experienced no recent acute infections or vaccinations. Germline V gene sequence: CDR1 SGHTA, CDR2 FQGTGA. CDR3 length equals 14 residues. Trimming took 0 bases from V and 2 from J, leaving 4 bases between them. Clones were read by immunoSEQ multiplex PCR, and TCRdb kept only the in-frame ones, dropping some. The sample has a few million clones, over 85% seen once. The chain recombines TRBV7-3 with TRBJ2-2, with D hard to call. Material for sequencing was naive CD4+ T cells sorted from blood. Stated subset: CD45RA+ positively selected. The receptor was isolated from a man between 18 and 29 years old in good health. The DNA of the CDR3 is TGTGCCAGCAGCTTAACTAGAAACACCGGGGAGCTGTTTTTT. This encodes CASSLTRNTGELFF.